The 13 T cell receptor beta chains given below trace back to one sample, sequenced in a study of shared clonotypes between healthy human individuals. Generated by immunoSEQ multiplex PCR, the TCRdb table keeps only in-frame clones and is missing some. The sample lists about 2.4 million clones; 93% were seen once. Sequenced sample: naive CD4+ T cells from PBMCs. Subset described: CD45RA+ positively selected. The receptors derive from a man between 18 and 35 years old in good health. Some clones in this sample may be carry-over from other donors' samples.

The rearrangement uses TRBV28 and TRBJ2-6, with D perhaps matching TRBD1 (5 bases). This CDR3 is 14 amino acids long. Deletions cut 9 bases from V and 4 bases from J, with 13 bases between. CDR1 and CDR2 (germline): MDHEN, SYDVKM. The CDR3 is CASKRGSGANVLTF. The CDR3 bases are TGTGCCAGTAAAAGGGGTTCCGGGGCCAACGTCCTGACTTTC.

This chain joins TRBV9 and TRBJ2-5, with TRBD1 identical over 11 bases. This CDR3 is 15 amino acids long. Unmatched junction bases numbered 5, after V lost 3 bases and J lost 4 bases. Germline V lookup: CDR1 SGDLS, CDR2 YYNGEE. The CDR3 bases are TGTGCCAGCAGCGGAACCGGGACAGGGGGAGAGACCCAGTACTTC. Its translation is CASSGTGTGGETQYF.

About this clone itself: This sample also contains other DNA sequences that code for the same CDR3. The chain joins TRBV15 to TRBJ2-7; no definite D call. Germline values: CDR1 LNHNV, CDR2 YYDKDF (reference sequence). The CDR3 totals 13 residues. Trimming took 1 base from V and 7 from J, leaving 11 bases between them. CDR3 bases: TGTGCCACCAGCAGAGGCTCTCCCGGAGAGCAGTACTTC. This codes for CATSRGSPGEQYF.

Remarks on this clone: Other DNA sequences from this sample encode an identical CDR3 as well. V and J are TRBV20-1 and TRBJ2-3; D gene ambiguous. The germline CDR1 and CDR2 sequences are DFQATT and SNEGSKA (reference sequence). The CDR3 runs 11 residues. V lost 5 bases and J 5 bases, leaving 8 bases between the germline ends. DNA for the CDR3: TGCAGTGCTCCCCGCGTAGATACGCAGTATTTT. This translates into CSAPRVDTQYF.

This clone was observed a single time. J is TRBJ2-5 and V is TRBV15, with D hard to call. Per germline, CDR1 LNHNV and CDR2 YYDKDF (reference sequence). Trimming pared 0 bases from V and 4 bases from J, leaving 12 bases between. This CDR3 contains 15 residues. Here the CDR3 DNA reads TGTGCCACCAGCAGAGATGTCGCCCTAGGAGAGACCCAGTACTTC. Protein product: CATSRDVALGETQYF.

This chain links TRBV6-5 with TRBJ2-2, with D hard to call. The CDR3 spans 14 residues. The germline gives CDR1 MNHEY, CDR2 SVGAGI. The germline V and J ends were trimmed by 0 bases and 4 bases, with 6 bases remaining between them. The CDR3 protein is CASSYSRVTGELFF. DNA of the CDR3: TGTGCCAGCAGTTACTCTAGGGTCACCGGGGAGCTGTTTTTT.

This chain joins TRBV4-1 and TRBJ1-3, with no clear D. Trimming pared 0 bases from V and 0 bases from J, leaving 9 bases between. The CDR3 loop spans 16 amino acids. Looked up from germline, CDR1 is MGHRA and CDR2 is YSYEKL. For the CDR3, the DNA is TGCGCCAGCAGCCAAGATACCGGCTACTCTGGAAACACCATATATTTT. Protein: CASSQDTGYSGNTIYF.

The chain couples TRBV19 to TRBJ2-3; D perhaps matches TRBD1 (6 bases). The CDR3 loop spans 15 amino acids. From germline, CDR1 is LNHDA and CDR2 SQIVND (reference sequence). V lost 1 base and J lost 6, with 14 bases in between. The CDR3 protein is CASSIADSSADTQYF. DNA of the CDR3: TGTGCCAGTAGTATAGCGGACAGCTCAGCGGATACGCAGTATTTT.

The chain has TRBV7-2 and TRBJ2-5; the D is unclear. Trimming took 5 bases from V and 5 from J, leaving 9 bases between them. CDR1 is SGHTA, CDR2 FQGNSA, per germline. CDR3 size: 12 residues. Here the CDR3 reads CASSESPETQYF. DNA for the CDR3: TGTGCCAGCAGCGAAAGCCCCGAGACCCAGTACTTC.

The chain is built from TRBV5-1 and TRBJ2-6; D gene uncertain. There are 17 residues in the CDR3. V shed 1 base and J shed 1 base, with 12 bases lying between them. Per the germline V gene, CDR1 is SGHRS and CDR2 is YFSETQ. The CDR3: CASSLTPPGSGANVLTF. The DNA of the CDR3 is TGCGCCAGCAGCTTGACCCCACCCGGGTCTGGGGCCAACGTCCTGACTTTC. Based on the CDR3 plus reference TRBV5-1 and TRBJ2-6, the full variable domain is KAGVTQTPRYLIKTRGQQVTLSCSPISGHRSVSWYQQTPGQGLQFLFEYFSETQRNKGNFPGRFSGRQFSNSRSEMNVSTLELGDSALYLCASSLTPPGSGANVLTFGAGSRLTVL.

This rearrangement joins TRBV5-6 to TRBJ2-7; TRBD1 agrees at 12 bases. The CDR3 sequence is 15 residues long. CDR1 and CDR2 from the germline V gene are SGHDT and YYEEEE. V shed 1 base and J 11 bases; nucleotides not matched to a gene: 10. The CDR3 here is CASSLSGTGGPGEYF. For the CDR3, the DNA is TGTGCCAGCAGCTTGAGTGGGACAGGGGGCCCTGGAGAGTACTTC.

The chain recombines TRBV9 with TRBJ2-1; 9 bases match TRBD2. Germline trimming cut 3 bases from V and 5 bases from J; bases unmatched to any gene: 6. The length of the CDR3 is 15 residues. Germline-derived CDR1 and CDR2 are SGDLS and YYNGEE. The DNA of the CDR3 is TGTGCCAGCAGCGACAATAGCGGGAGAAACAATGAGCAGTTCTTC. Translation: CASSDNSGRNNEQFF.

As to this clone: The sample carries other DNA sequences with the same CDR3. V gene TRBV27 combines with J gene TRBJ2-3; no reliable D call. The CDR3 covers 14 residues. Trimming shortened V by 5 bases and J by 5 bases, and 14 bases separated the two germline ends. Germline-derived CDR1 and CDR2 are MNHEY and SMNVEV (reference sequence). The CDR3 DNA reads TGTGCCAGCAGTCCCAAAGGCTGGGGAGATACGCAGTATTTT. Translation: CASSPKGWGDTQYF.